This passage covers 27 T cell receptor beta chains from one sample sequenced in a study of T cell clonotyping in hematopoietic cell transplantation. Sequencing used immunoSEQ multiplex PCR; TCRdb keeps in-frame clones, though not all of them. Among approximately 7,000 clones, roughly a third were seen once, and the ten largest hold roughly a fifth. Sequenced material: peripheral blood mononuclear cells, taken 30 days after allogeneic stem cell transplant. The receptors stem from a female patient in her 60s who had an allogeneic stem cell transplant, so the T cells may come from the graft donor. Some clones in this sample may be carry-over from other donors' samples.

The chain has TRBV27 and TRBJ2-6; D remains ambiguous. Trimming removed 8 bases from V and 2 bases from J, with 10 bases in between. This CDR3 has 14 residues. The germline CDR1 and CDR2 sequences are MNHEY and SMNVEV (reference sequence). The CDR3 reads CASGQRAGANVLTF. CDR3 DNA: TGTGCCAGCGGCCAAAGGGCTGGGGCCAACGTCCTGACTTTC.

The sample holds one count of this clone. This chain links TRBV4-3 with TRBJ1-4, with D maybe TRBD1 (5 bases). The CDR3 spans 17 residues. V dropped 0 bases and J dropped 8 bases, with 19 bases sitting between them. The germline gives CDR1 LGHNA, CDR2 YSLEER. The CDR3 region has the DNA TGCGCCAGCAGCCAAGATGTGGGTCTGGGGGGAATGGAAAAACTGTTTTTT. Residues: CASSQDVGLGGMEKLFF.

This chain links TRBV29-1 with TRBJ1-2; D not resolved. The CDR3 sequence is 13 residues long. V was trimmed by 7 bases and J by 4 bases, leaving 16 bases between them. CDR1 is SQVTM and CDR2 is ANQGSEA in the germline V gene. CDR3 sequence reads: CSGGEGGFYGYTF. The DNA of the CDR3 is TGCAGCGGGGGAGAGGGAGGGTTCTATGGCTACACCTTC.

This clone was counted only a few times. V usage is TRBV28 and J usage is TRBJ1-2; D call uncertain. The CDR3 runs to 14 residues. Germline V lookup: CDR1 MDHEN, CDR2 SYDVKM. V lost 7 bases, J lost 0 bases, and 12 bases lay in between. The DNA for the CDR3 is TGTGCCAGCACGTCCTTTCAGGCTAACTATGGCTACACCTTC. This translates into CASTSFQANYGYTF.

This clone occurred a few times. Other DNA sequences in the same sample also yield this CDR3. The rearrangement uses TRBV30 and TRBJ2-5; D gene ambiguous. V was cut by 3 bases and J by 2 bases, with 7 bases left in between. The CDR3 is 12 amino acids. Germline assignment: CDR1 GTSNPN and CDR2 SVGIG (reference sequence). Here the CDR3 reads CAWSPSQETQYF. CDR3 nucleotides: TGTGCCTGGAGCCCCTCGCAAGAGACCCAGTACTTC.

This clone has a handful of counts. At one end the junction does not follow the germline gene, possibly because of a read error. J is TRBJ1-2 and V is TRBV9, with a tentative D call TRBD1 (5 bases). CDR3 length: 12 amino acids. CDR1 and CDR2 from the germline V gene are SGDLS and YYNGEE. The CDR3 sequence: CASSLRQRYPYF. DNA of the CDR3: TGTGCCAGCAGCCTCCGACAGCGGTACCCCTACTTC.

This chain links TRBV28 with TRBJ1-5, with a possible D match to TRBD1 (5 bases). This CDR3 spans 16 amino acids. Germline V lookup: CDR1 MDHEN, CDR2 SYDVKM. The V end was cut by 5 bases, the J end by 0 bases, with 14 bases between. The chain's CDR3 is CASSNLWGSSNQPQHF. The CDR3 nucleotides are TGTGCCAGCAGTAACCTGTGGGGGTCTAGCAATCAGCCCCAGCATTTT.

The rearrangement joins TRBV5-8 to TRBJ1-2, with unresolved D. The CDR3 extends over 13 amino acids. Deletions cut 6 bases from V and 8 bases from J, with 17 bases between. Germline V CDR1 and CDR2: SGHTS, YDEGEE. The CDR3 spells CASTRDFGSGYTF. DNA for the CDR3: TGTGCCAGCACCCGTGATTTCGGGTCGGGCTACACCTTC.

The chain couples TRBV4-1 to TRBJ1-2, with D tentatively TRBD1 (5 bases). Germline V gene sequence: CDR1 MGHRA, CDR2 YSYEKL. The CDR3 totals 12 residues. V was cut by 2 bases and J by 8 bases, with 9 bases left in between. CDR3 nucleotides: TGCGCCAGCAGCCAACAGGGTAGAGGCTACACCTTC. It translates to CASSQQGRGYTF.

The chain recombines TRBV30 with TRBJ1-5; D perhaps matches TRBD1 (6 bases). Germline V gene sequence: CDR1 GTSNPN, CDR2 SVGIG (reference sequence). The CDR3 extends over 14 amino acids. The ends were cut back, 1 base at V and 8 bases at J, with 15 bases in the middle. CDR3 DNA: TGTGCCTGGAGTGAAACAGGGCCGAGTGAGCCCCAGCATTTT. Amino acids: CAWSETGPSEPQHF.

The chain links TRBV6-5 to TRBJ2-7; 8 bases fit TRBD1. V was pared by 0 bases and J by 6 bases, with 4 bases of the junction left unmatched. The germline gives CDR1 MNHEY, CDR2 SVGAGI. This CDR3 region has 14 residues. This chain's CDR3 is CASSYSRTGSEQYF. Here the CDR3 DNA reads TGTGCCAGCAGTTACTCCCGGACAGGGTCCGAGCAGTACTTC.

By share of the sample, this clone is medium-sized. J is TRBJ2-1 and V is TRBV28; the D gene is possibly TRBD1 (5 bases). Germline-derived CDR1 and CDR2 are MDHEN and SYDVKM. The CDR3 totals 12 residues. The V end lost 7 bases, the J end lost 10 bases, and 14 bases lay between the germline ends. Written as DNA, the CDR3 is TGTGCCAGCACCCTGGGGCTGGGGGAGCAGTTCTTC. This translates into CASTLGLGEQFF. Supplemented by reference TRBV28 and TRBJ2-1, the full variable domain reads DVKVTQSSRYLVKRTGEKVFLECVQDMDHENMFWYRQDPGLGLRLIYFSYDVKMKEKGDIPEGYSVSREKKERFSLILESASTNQTSMYLCASTLGLGEQFFGPGTRLTVL.

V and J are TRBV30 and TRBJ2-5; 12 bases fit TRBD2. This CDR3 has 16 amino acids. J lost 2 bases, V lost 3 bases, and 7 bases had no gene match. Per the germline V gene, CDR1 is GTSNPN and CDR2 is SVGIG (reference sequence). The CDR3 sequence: CAWRYGLAGLQETQYF. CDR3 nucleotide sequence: TGTGCCTGGAGATATGGACTAGCGGGACTTCAAGAGACCCAGTACTTC. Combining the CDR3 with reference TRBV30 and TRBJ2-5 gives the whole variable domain SQTIHQWPATLVQPVGSPLSLECTVEGTSNPNLYWYRQAAGRGLQLLFYSVGIGQISSEVPQNLSASRPQDRQFILSSKKLLLSDSGFYLCAWRYGLAGLQETQYFGPGTRLLVL.

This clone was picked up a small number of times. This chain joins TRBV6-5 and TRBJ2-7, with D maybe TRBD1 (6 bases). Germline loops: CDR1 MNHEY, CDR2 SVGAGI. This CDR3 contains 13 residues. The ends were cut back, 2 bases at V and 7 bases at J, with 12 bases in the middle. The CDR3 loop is CASSYAGEGEQYF. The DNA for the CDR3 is TGTGCCAGCAGTTACGCAGGGGAAGGGGAGCAGTACTTC.

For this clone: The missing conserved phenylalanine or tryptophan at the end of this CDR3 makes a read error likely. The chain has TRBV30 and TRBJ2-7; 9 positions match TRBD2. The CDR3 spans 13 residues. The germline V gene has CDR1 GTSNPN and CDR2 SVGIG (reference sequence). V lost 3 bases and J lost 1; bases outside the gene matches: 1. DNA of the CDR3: TGTGCCTGGAGGGGACTAGCATCCTACGAGCAGTACCTC. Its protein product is CAWRGLASYEQYL.

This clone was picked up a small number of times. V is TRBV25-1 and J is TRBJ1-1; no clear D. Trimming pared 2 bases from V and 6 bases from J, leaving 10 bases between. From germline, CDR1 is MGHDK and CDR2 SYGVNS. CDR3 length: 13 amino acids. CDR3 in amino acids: CASSETGLSEAFF. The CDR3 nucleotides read TGTGCCAGCAGTGAAACTGGGCTTTCTGAAGCTTTCTTT.

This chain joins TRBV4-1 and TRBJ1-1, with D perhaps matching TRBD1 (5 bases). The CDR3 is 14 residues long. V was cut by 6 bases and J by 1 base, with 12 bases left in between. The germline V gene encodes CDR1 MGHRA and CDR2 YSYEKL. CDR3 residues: CASSHRTENTEAFF. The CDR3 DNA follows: TGCGCCAGCAGTCACAGGACGGAGAACACTGAAGCTTTCTTT.

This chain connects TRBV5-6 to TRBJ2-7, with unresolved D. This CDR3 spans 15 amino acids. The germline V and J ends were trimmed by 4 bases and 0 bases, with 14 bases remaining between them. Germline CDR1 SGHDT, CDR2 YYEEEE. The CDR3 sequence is CASSRTSLNSYEQYF. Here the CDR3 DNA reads TGTGCCAGCAGCCGAACCTCCCTCAACTCCTACGAGCAGTACTTC. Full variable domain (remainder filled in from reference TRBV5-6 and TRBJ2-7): DAGVTQSPTHLIKTRGQQVTLRCSPKSGHDTVSWYQQALGQGPQFIFQYYEEEERQRGNFPDRFSGHQFPNYSSELNVNALLLGDSALYLCASSRTSLNSYEQYFGPGTRLTVT.

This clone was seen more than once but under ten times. The CDR3 loop is CASSQVLRTGGNEQYF. The DNA for the CDR3 is TGCGCCAGCAGCCAAGTCCTTAGGACAGGGGGCAACGAGCAGTACTTC. This rearrangement joins TRBV4-1 to TRBJ2-5; 11 bases fit TRBD1. The J call may be in error: the DNA end matches TRBJ2-7 better. CDR1 MGHRA and CDR2 YSYEKL come from the germline V gene. The CDR3 extends over 16 amino acids.

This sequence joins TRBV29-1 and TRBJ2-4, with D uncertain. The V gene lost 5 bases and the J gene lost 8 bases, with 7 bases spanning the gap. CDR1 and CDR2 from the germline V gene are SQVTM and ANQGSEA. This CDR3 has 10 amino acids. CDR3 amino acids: CSVLDDIQYF. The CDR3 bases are TGCAGCGTTCTCGACGACATTCAGTACTTC.

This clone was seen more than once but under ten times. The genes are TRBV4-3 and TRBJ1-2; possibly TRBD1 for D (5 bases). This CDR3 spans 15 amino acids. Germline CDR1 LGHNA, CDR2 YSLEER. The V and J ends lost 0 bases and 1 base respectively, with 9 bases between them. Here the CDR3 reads CASSQDGAINYGYTF. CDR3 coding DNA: TGCGCCAGCAGCCAAGACGGGGCTATTAACTATGGCTACACCTTC.

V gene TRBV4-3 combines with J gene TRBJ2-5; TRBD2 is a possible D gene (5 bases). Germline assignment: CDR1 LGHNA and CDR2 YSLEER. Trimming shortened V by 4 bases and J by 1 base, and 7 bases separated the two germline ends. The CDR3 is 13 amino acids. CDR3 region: CASSRTLQETQYF. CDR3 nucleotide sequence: TGCGCCAGCAGCCGGACTCTCCAAGAGACCCAGTACTTC.

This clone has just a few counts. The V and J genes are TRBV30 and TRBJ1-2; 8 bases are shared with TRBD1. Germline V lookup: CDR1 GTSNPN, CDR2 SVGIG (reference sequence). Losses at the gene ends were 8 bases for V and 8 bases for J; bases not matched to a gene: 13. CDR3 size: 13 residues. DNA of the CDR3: TGTGCCGTCAGTCGGGACAGGCCGATGGGCTACACCTTC. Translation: CAVSRDRPMGYTF.

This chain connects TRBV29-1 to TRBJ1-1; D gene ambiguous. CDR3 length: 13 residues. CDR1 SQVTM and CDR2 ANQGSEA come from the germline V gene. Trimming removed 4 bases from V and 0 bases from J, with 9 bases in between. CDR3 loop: CSVASLLNTEAFF. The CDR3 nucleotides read TGCAGCGTTGCGTCCCTCTTGAACACTGAAGCTTTCTTT.

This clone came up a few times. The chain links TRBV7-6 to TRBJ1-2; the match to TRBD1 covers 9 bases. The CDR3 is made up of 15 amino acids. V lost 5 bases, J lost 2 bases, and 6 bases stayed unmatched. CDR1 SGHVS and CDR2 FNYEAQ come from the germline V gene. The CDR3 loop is CASSSPGTGNYGYTF. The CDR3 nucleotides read TGTGCCAGCAGCAGTCCCGGGACAGGGAACTATGGCTACACCTTC.

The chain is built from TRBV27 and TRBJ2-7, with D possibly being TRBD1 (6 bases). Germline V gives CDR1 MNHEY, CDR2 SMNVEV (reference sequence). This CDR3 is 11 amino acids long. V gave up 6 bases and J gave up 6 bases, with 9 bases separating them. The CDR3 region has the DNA TGTGCCAGCAGGGGGGCCGGCGAGCAGTACTTC. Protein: CASRGAGEQYF.

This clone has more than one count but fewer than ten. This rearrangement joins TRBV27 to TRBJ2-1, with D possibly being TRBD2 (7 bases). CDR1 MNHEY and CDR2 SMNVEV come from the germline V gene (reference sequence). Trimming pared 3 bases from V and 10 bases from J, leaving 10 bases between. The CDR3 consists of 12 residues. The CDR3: CASSLGGREQFF. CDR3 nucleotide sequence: TGTGCCAGCAGTTTGGGGGGGCGGGAGCAGTTCTTC.